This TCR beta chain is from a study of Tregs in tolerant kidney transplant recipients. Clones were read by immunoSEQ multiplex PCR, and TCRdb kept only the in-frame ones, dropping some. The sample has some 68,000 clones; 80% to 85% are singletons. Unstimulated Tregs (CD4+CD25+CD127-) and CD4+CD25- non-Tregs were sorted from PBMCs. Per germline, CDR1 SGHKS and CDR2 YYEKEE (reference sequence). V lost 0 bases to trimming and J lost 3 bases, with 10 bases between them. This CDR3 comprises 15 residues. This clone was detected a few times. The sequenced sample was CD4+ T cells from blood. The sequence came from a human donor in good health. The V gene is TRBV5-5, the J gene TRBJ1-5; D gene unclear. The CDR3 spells CASSLAWGYNQPQHF. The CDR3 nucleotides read TGTGCCAGCAGCTTGGCCTGGGGATACAATCAGCCCCAGCATTTT.